There are many counts of the clone carrying this T cell receptor (beta chain). Noted time point: pre-sensitization, week 0. As to treatment: therapeutic diphenylcyclopropenone sensitization with weekly scalp DPC. From germline, CDR1 is SQVTM and CDR2 ANQGSEA. V lost 8 bases, J lost 4 bases, and 20 bases lay in between. The CDR3 is 14 residues long. This specimen belongs to a study of human T cells and chemical hapten exposure. As for the study in general: Donors were sensitized with 2% DPC on the upper inner arm. Weekly diphenylcyclopropenone doses were given to patients' scalps across the roughly 22-week study.

Using its own MiXCR run on the RACE reads, TCRdb lists one record per CDR3 protein. The data hold approximately 370,000 distinct CDR3 sequences, with around 5.5% observed a single time. The source material was whole blood, sampled in connection with sensitization to the hapten diphenylcyclopropenone (DPC). The gene calls are TRBV29-1 and TRBJ2-5, with D possibly matching TRBD1 (6 bases). This clonotype was obtained from a woman aged 18-29 years with alopecia areata. Some clones in this sample may be carry-over from other donors' samples. The CDR3 DNA follows: TGCAGCTCCCAAGGTGGGACATTGGTAGAGACCCAGTACTTC. It encodes CSSQGGTLVETQYF. Variable domain in full (rest from reference TRBV29-1 and TRBJ2-5): SAVISQKPSRDICQRGTSLTIQCQVDSQVTMMFWYRQQPGQSLTLIATANQGSEATYESGFVIDKFPISRPNLTFSTLTVSNMSPEDSSIYLCSSQGGTLVETQYFGPGTRLLVL.